The 15 T cell receptor beta chains below come from one sample, sequenced in a study of blood T cell repertoires in COVID-19. Using immunoSEQ multiplex PCR, the repertoire was profiled, and TCRdb retains in-frame clones only, with some absent. The data hold around 130,000 clones, with 85% to 90% observed a single time. Sequenced material: peripheral blood. The receptor source for this set is a human donor in a cohort sampled during active COVID-19.

This chain links TRBV6-6 with TRBJ1-2; D gene unclear. CDR3 length equals 14 residues. The germline V gene has CDR1 MNHNY and CDR2 SVGAGI (reference sequence). Trimming took off 0 bases at V and 5 bases at J, with 10 bases between the two ends. CDR3 protein: CASSYSAGRYGYTF. The CDR3, as DNA: TGTGCCAGCAGTTACTCTGCAGGCCGTTATGGCTACACCTTC.

The chain employs TRBV28 and TRBJ2-7, with a possible D match to TRBD1 (8 bases). The V end was cut by 7 bases, the J end by 3 bases, with 16 bases between. The CDR3 runs to 14 residues. The V gene's germline CDR1 is MDHEN and CDR2 SYDVKM. The CDR3 protein is CASKDRGGLYEQYV. In DNA form, the CDR3 reads TGTGCCAGCAAAGACAGGGGAGGGCTCTACGAGCAGTACGTC.

The count of this clone is one. V and J are TRBV6-5 and TRBJ1-1; D is ambiguous. The CDR3 loop spans 15 amino acids. Deletions cut 5 bases from V and 0 bases from J, with 13 bases between. The germline V gene has CDR1 MNHEY and CDR2 SVGAGI. The CDR3 loop is CASSPQLEVNTEAFF. As DNA, the CDR3 is TGTGCCAGCAGTCCTCAACTTGAGGTGAACACTGAAGCTTTCTTT.

V and J are TRBV30 and TRBJ1-5, with a possible D match to TRBD1 (6 bases). Trimming took 7 bases from V and 5 from J, leaving 15 bases between them. The germline gives CDR1 GTSNPN, CDR2 SVGIG (reference sequence). The CDR3 loop spans 13 amino acids. CDR3 amino acids: CAFETGLDQPQHF. CDR3 sequence (DNA): TGTGCCTTCGAAACAGGGTTGGATCAGCCCCAGCATTTT.

This clone was recorded only once. The chain uses TRBV5-1 and TRBJ2-5; 7 nucleotides match TRBD2. The CDR3 covers 15 residues. The germline CDR1 and CDR2 sequences are SGHRS and YFSETQ. Trimming at V came to 5 bases and at J to 2 bases, leaving 9 bases not matched to a gene. Written as DNA, the CDR3 is TGCGCCAGCAGGAATAGCGGGCAAGATCAAGAGACCCAGTACTTC. Residues: CASRNSGQDQETQYF.

V usage is TRBV5-5 and J usage is TRBJ2-1; 8 nucleotides line up with TRBD1. V trimming: 6 bases; J trimming: 6 bases; junction bases outside the gene matches: 11. The germline V gene encodes CDR1 SGHKS and CDR2 YYEKEE (reference sequence). The CDR3 loop spans 15 amino acids. The CDR3 DNA is TGTGCCAGCATCGAAGACAGGGGTGGGGTCAATGAGCAGTTCTTC. Translated, it gives CASIEDRGGVNEQFF.

This clone appeared a few times. The chain employs TRBV6-2 or TRBV6-3 and TRBJ2-2, with TRBD1 matching 9 bases. In germline, CDR1 is MNHEY, CDR2 SVGEGT. The CDR3 covers 15 residues. The J segment lost 7 bases and the V segment lost 2 bases, leaving 5 bases of the junction unmatched. CDR3 amino acids: CASSYLQGADGELFF. DNA of the CDR3: TGTGCCAGCAGTTACCTACAGGGGGCTGACGGGGAGCTGTTTTTT.

The chain links TRBV14 to TRBJ2-1; TRBD2 matches 7 bases. Germline V gene sequence: CDR1 SGHDN, CDR2 FVKESK. The CDR3 loop spans 18 amino acids. The trim removed 0 bases at V and 0 bases at J, leaving 8 bases unmatched. CDR3 amino acids: CASSQDRSLAGSYNEQFF. CDR3 nucleotide sequence: TGTGCCAGCAGCCAAGATCGGAGCTTAGCGGGCTCCTACAATGAGCAGTTCTTC.

This chain joins TRBV6-4 and TRBJ2-5; TRBD2 agrees at 7 bases. This CDR3 region has 15 residues. CDR1 and CDR2 from the germline V gene are MRHNA and SNTAGT. Germline trimming cut 6 bases from V and 1 base from J; bases unmatched to any gene: 8. Here the CDR3 reads CASSPNGGSQETQYF. DNA of the CDR3: TGTGCCAGCAGCCCTAACGGGGGGAGCCAAGAGACCCAGTACTTC.

The genes are TRBV10-3 and TRBJ2-5; no reliable D call. V was pared by 6 bases and J by 2 bases, with 10 bases between. This CDR3 contains 13 residues. The germline V gene encodes CDR1 ENHRY and CDR2 SYGVKD. CDR3 amino acids: CAISAGRQETQYF. The CDR3 DNA reads TGTGCCATCAGCGCCGGTCGTCAAGAGACCCAGTACTTC.

In this sample, this clone turned up once. CDR3 sequence reads: CASSIVGGAEDEQFF. Written as DNA, the CDR3 is TGTGCCAGTAGTATAGTGGGCGGGGCTGAGGATGAGCAGTTCTTC. The rearrangement uses TRBV19 and TRBJ2-1; a possible D gene is TRBD2 (6 bases). The CDR3 contains 15 residues. V gave up 1 base and J gave up 8 bases, with 15 bases separating them. CDR1 LNHDA and CDR2 SQIVND come from the germline V gene (reference sequence).

This chain connects TRBV19 to TRBJ2-5; 11 bases line up with TRBD2. CDR3 length: 16 residues. Germline V gene data show CDR1 as LNHDA and CDR2 as SQIVND (reference sequence). The V segment lost 2 bases and the J segment 5 bases; nucleotides outside the gene matches: 7. The CDR3 loop reads CASSIIAGGPEETQYF. The CDR3 DNA reads as TGTGCCAGTAGTATAATAGCGGGAGGGCCTGAGGAGACCCAGTACTTC.

This clone showed up just once. This chain joins TRBV6-5 and TRBJ2-3; possible D gene TRBD2, 7 bases. Trimming stripped 6 bases from V and 3 bases from J, with 13 bases between. This CDR3 contains 14 residues. Germline V gene sequence: CDR1 MNHEY, CDR2 SVGAGI. For the CDR3, the DNA is TGTGCCAGCAGGCGGGGGCCCTTAACAGATACGCAGTATTTT. It specifies CASRRGPLTDTQYF.

The chain has TRBV4-3 and TRBJ2-2, with TRBD2 identical over 8 bases. The CDR3 is 14 residues long. CDR1 and CDR2 from the germline V gene are LGHNA and YSLEER. J was trimmed by 2 bases and V by 8 bases; bases with no gene match: 4. CDR3 amino acids: CASARGDNTGELFF. CDR3 nucleotides: TGCGCCAGCGCGCGGGGGGACAACACCGGGGAGCTGTTTTTT.

Of note for this clone: The limits of the CDR3 on the DNA are not certain, so only TCRdb's listed CDR3 is given. CDR3 residues: CASSQDRVGQGASHF. This chain joins TRBV4-3 and TRBJ2-7; the D call in the table, TRBD1, was not verified against the DNA. The CDR3 region is 15 residues in length, termini included. Germline V gene lookup returns CDR1 LGHNA and CDR2 YSLEER.